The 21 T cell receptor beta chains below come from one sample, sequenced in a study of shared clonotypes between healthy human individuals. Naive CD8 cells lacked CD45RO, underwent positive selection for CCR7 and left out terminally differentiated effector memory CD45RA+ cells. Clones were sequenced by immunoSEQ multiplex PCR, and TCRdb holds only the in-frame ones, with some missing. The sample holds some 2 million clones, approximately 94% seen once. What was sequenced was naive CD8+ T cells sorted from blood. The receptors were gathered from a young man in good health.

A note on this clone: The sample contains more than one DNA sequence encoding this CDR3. CDR3 residues: CASSLGESYEQYF. In nucleotides, the CDR3 is TGTGCCAGCAGCTTGGGGGAAAGCTACGAGCAGTACTTC. The rearrangement uses TRBV5-6 and TRBJ2-7; D is undetermined. The CDR3 is 13 residues long. Per the germline V gene, CDR1 is SGHDT and CDR2 is YYEEEE. V was pared by 0 bases and J by 3 bases, with 7 bases between.

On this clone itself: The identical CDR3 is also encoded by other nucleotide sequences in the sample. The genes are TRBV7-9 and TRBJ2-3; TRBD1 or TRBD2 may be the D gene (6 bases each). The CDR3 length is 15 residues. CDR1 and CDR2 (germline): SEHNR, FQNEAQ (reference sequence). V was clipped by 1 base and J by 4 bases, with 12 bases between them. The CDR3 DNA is TGTGCCAGCAGCTTAGTATCAGGGGAGGCAGATACGCAGTATTTT. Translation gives CASSLVSGEADTQYF.

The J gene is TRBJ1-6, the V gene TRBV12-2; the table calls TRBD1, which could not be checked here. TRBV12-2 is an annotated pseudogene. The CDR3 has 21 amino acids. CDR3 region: CASRDYWLTGGRLSYNSPLHF. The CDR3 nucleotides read TGTGCAAGTCGCGATTATTGGCTCACTGGGGGCAGGCTCTCCTATAATTCACCCCTCCACTTT.

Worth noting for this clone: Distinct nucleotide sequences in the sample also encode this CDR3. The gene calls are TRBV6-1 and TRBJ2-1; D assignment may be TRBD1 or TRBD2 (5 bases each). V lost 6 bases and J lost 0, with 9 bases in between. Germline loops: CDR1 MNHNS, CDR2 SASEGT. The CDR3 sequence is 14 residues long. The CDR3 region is CASRSGSSYNEQFF. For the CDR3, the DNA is TGTGCCAGCAGGTCAGGGAGCTCCTACAATGAGCAGTTCTTC.

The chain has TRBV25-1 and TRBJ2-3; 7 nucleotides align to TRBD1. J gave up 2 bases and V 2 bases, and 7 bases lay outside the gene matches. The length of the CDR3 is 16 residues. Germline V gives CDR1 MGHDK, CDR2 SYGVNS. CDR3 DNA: TGTGCCAGCAGTGAACGGACCGGGACAGCCACAGATACGCAGTATTTT. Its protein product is CASSERTGTATDTQYF.

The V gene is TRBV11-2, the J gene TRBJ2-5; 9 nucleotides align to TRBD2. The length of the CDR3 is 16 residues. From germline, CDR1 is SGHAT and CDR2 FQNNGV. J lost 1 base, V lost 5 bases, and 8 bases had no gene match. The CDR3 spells CASSSPSGTSQETQYF. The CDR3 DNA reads TGTGCCAGCAGCAGCCCTAGCGGGACCTCCCAAGAGACCCAGTACTTC.

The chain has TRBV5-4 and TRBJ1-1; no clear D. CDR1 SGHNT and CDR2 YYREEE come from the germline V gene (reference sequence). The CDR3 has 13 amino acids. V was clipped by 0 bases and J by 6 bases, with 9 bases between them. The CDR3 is CASSLALGAEAFF. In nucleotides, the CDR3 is TGTGCCAGCAGCTTGGCCCTAGGTGCTGAAGCTTTCTTT.

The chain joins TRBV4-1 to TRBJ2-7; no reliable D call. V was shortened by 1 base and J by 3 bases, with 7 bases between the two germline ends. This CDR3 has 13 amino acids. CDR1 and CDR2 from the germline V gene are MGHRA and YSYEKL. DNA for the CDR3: TGCGCCAGCAGCCAAGGGGTGATCTACGAGCAGTACTTC. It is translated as CASSQGVIYEQYF.

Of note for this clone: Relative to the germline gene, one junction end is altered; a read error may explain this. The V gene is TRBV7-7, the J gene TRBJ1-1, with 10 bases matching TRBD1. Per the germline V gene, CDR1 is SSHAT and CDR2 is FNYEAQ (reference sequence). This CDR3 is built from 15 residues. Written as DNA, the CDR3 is TGTGCTAGCAGCCCCTCCGGGACAGGGGTTACTGAAGCTTTCTTT. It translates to CASSPSGTGVTEAFF.

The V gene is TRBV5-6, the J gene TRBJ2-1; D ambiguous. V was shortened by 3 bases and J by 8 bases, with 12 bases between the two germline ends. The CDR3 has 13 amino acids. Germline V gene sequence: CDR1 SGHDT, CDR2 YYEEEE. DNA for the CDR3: TGTGCCAGCAGCTACCACCTAGGCCATGAGCAGTTCTTC. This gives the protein CASSYHLGHEQFF. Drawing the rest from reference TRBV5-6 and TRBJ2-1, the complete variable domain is DAGVTQSPTHLIKTRGQQVTLRCSPKSGHDTVSWYQQALGQGPQFIFQYYEEEERQRGNFPDRFSGHQFPNYSSELNVNALLLGDSALYLCASSYHLGHEQFFGPGTRLTVL.

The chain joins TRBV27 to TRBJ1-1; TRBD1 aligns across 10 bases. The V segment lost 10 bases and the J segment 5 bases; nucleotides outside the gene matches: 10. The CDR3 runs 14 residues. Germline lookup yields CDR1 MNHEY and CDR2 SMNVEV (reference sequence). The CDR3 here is CATLSGTGETEAFF. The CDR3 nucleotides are TGTGCCACCCTTTCCGGGACAGGGGAAACTGAAGCTTTCTTT.

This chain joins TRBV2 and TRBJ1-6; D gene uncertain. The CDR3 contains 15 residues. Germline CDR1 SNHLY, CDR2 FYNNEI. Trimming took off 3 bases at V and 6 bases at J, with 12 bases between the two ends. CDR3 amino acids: CASSDWGISNSPLHF. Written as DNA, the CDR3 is TGTGCCAGCAGTGACTGGGGAATTAGTAATTCACCCCTCCACTTT.

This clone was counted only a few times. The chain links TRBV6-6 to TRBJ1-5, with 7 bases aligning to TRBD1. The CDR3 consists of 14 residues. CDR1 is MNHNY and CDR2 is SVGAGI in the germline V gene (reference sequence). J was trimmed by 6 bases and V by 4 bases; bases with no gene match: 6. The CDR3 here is CASSSLGGTQPQHF. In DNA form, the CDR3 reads TGTGCCAGCAGTTCCCTAGGGGGCACTCAGCCCCAGCATTTT.

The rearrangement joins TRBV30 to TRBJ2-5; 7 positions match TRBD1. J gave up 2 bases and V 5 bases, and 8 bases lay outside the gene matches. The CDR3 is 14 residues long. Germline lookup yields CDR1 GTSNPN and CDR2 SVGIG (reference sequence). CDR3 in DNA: TGTGCCTGGGGACAGGACGCTTTACAAGAGACCCAGTACTTC. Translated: CAWGQDALQETQYF.

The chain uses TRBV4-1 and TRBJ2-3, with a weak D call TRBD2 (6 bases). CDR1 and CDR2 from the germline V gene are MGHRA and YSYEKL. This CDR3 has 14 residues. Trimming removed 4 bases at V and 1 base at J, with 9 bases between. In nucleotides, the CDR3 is TGCGCCAGCAGCCTGTTAGCGGGCACAGATACGCAGTATTTT. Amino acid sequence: CASSLLAGTDTQYF.

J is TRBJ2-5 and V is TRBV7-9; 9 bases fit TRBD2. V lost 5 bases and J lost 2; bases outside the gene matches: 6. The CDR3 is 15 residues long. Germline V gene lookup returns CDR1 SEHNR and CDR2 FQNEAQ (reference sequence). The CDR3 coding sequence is TGTGCCAGCAGCCACGGACTAGCGCTTCAAGAGACCCAGTACTTC. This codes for CASSHGLALQETQYF.

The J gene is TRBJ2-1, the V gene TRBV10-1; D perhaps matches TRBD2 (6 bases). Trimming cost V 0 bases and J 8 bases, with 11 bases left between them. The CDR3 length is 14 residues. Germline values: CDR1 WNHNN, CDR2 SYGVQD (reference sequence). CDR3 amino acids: CASSESYGGDEQFF. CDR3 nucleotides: TGCGCCAGCAGTGAGTCGTATGGCGGGGATGAGCAGTTCTTC.

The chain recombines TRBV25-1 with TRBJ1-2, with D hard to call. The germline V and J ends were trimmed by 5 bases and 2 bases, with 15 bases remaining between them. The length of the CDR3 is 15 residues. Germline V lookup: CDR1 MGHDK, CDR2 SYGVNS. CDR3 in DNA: TGTGCCAGCAGTCCGCCGGGTACGCCGAACTATGGCTACACCTTC. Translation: CASSPPGTPNYGYTF.

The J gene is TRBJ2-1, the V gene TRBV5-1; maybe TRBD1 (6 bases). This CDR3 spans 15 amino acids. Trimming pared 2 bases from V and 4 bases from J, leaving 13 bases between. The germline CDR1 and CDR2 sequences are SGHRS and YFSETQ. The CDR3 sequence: CASSFLGQKYNEQFF. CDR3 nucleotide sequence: TGCGCCAGCAGCTTCTTAGGACAGAAATACAATGAGCAGTTCTTC.

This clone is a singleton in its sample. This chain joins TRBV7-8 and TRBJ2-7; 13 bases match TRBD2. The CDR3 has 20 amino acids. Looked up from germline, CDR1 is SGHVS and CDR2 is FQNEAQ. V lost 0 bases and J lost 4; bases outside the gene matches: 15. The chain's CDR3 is CASSLALLAGGPPVEYEQYF. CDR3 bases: TGTGCCAGCAGCTTAGCCCTACTAGCGGGAGGGCCACCCGTAGAGTACGAGCAGTACTTC.

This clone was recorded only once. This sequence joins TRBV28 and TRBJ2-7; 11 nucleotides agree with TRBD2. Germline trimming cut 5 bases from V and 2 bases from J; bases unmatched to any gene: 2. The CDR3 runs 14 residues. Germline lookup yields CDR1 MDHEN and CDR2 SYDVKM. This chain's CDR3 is CASSVSGGAYEQYF. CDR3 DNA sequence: TGTGCCAGCAGTGTTAGCGGGGGGGCCTACGAGCAGTACTTC.